This T cell receptor beta chain was identified in a study of T cells in Graves' hyperthyroidism and ophthalmopathy. V lost 5 bases and J 8 bases, leaving 13 bases between the germline ends. Looked up from germline, CDR1 is MNHNS and CDR2 is SASEGT. CDR3 length equals 14 residues. Using RNA transcripts as the source, TCR beta CDR3 regions were amplified. The TCR CDR3 first-round RT-PCR relied on the HTBI primer set. TCRdb re-called the multiplex PCR reads with MiXCR, one entry per CDR3 protein. In the table there are 250,000 to 400,000 distinct CDR3 sequences, 12% to 15% of which are singletons. The chain is built from TRBV6-1 and TRBJ1-6; D call uncertain. The specimen sequenced was blood. The TCR sequence derives from a woman between 40 and 55 years old with Graves' ophthalmopathy. The CDR3: CASSYSLGYSPLHF. The CDR3 DNA reads as TGTGCCAGCAGTTATAGTTTGGGCTATTCACCCCTCCACTTT.